The sequence of this TCR beta chain was determined in a study of beta chain features in type 1 diabetes. Study-wide context: Sorted cells from all samples, numbering approximately 110,000,000, were examined.

The entirety of the isolated RNA underwent reverse transcription, so expressed TCRB transcripts were sequenced. TCRdb keeps only in-frame clones here, not all; method: immunoSEQ multiplex PCR. The table includes 200,000 to 250,000 clones, more than 65% detected once. There are 13 residues in the CDR3. Germline V CDR1 and CDR2: SNHLY, FYNNEI. J lost 13 bases, V lost 1 base, and 7 bases had no gene match. Regarding this clone: Its target is unknown.

General observations from the study: Patients' naive, central memory and regulatory TCRB repertoires appeared more alike than those of healthy donors.

CD4+ naive, central memory, regulatory and stem cell-like memory subsets were isolated by sorting on CD45RO/CCR7/CD25/CD127/CD95/CD27. The receptor was derived from a young man in good health. Sequenced: naive CD4+ T cells from blood. The chain employs TRBV2 and TRBJ2-5, with TRBD1 identical over 9 bases. CDR3 bases: TGTGCCAGCAGTGAAGTGCTTTGGGACAGGGTGTACTTC. This sequence encodes CASSEVLWDRVYF.